The 14 T cell receptor beta chains below all came from one sample that was sequenced in a study of blood T cells in healthy people across ages (dated by TCRdb to between 2014 and 2017). Library preparation employed 5' RACE. Sequencing was carried out with an Illumina HiSeq 2500. The second PCR ran for about 6 to 11 cycles and used a J-beta primer mix along with a sample-barcoded 5' primer. The public sequencing data were trimmed at Q25 with fastp and processed into clonotypes with MiXCR by TCRdb, which kept only in-frame beta chains. All rows with the same CDR3 protein become a single entry with the most common DNA and genes. Counted in this sample were 1.5 million to 2 million distinct CDR3 sequences; 28% of them appeared once. Clones ranked in the top ten supply roughly 8.2% of the sample. Sequences were obtained from blood. These receptors came from a woman aged 30 to 39 in good health.

The rearrangement joins TRBV28 to TRBJ2-3, with 10 bases identical to TRBD2. The CDR3 consists of 15 residues. Per the germline V gene, CDR1 is MDHEN and CDR2 is SYDVKM. V dropped 3 bases and J dropped 6; count of bases not matched to a gene: 6. The CDR3 loop reads CASSFLSGGEDTQYF. In nucleotides, the CDR3 is TGTGCCAGCAGTTTTCTCAGCGGGGGGGAGGATACGCAGTATTTT.

This clonotype was counted a few times. At one of its ends the junction is not consistent with the germline gene, which may arise from a read error. The chain joins TRBV10-3 to TRBJ2-7; no reliable D call. Germline V CDR1 and CDR2: ENHRY, SYGVKD. The CDR3 covers 12 residues. The CDR3 DNA reads TGTGCCAACAGTGAGGATGGATACGAGCAGTACTTC. It encodes CANSEDGYEQYF.

Many counts were recorded for this clonotype. The chain is built from TRBV14 and TRBJ2-4; no clear D gene. The CDR3 is made up of 14 amino acids. Trimming removed 4 bases at V and 0 bases at J, with 7 bases between. The germline CDR1 and CDR2 sequences are SGHDN and FVKESK. For the CDR3, the DNA is TGTGCCAGCAGCCCTCACAGAGCCAAAAACATTCAGTACTTC. This gives the protein CASSPHRAKNIQYF.

The CDR3 sequence: CSVRDRVHSNQPQHF. In DNA form, the CDR3 reads TGCAGCGTTCGCGACAGGGTCCATAGCAATCAGCCCCAGCATTTT. V usage is TRBV29-1 and J usage is TRBJ1-5, with 7 bases that match TRBD1. The CDR3 runs 15 residues. CDR1 and CDR2 from the germline V gene are SQVTM and ANQGSEA. Trimming removed 5 bases from V and 0 bases from J; junction bases left unmatched: 7.

V usage is TRBV7-2 and J usage is TRBJ1-5; D unclear. V gave up 5 bases and J gave up 1 base, with 9 bases separating them. The CDR3 extends over 14 amino acids. The germline CDR1 and CDR2 sequences are SGHTA and FQGNSA. The CDR3 DNA sequence: TGTGCCAGCAGCCCAAAGGGAAGCAATCAGCCCCAGCATTTT. This sequence encodes CASSPKGSNQPQHF.

In its sample, this clonotype was seen a few times. This sequence joins TRBV5-1 and TRBJ2-1; 8 bases are a match to TRBD2. The V gene end was trimmed by 4 bases and the J gene end by 0 bases; junction bases not matched to a gene: 6. There are 16 residues in the CDR3. The germline V gene has CDR1 SGHRS and CDR2 YFSETQ. The CDR3 here is CASSPQAGVSYNEQFF. The CDR3 DNA reads as TGCGCCAGCAGCCCGCAAGCGGGAGTCTCCTACAATGAGCAGTTCTTC. Together with reference TRBV5-1 and TRBJ2-1, the CDR3 gives the full variable domain: KAGVTQTPRYLIKTRGQQVTLSCSPISGHRSVSWYQQTPGQGLQFLFEYFSETQRNKGNFPGRFSGRQFSNSRSEMNVSTLELGDSALYLCASSPQAGVSYNEQFFGPGTRLTVL.

In the case of this clonotype: Just one base apart from a much larger clone, this may be a read error. The rearrangement uses TRBV30 and TRBJ2-1; D may match TRBD1 or TRBD2 (5 bases each). This CDR3 spans 11 amino acids. Germline CDR1 GTSNPN, CDR2 SVGIG (reference sequence). The CDR3 DNA is TGTGCCTGGAGTGTAAGCAGGGAGCGGTTCTTC. It specifies CAWSVSRERFF.

The CDR3 bases are TGCGCCAGCAGCCTAACGGGGACTCCATCAGACGAGCAGTACTTC. Protein product: CASSLTGTPSDEQYF. The rearrangement uses TRBV5-1 and TRBJ2-7, with D possibly being TRBD2 (6 bases). CDR1 SGHRS and CDR2 YFSETQ come from the germline V gene. This CDR3 contains 15 residues. The ends were cut back, 4 bases at V and 5 bases at J, with 19 bases in the middle.

This clonotype was picked up many times. V and J are TRBV4-2 and TRBJ2-6; D is unresolved. CDR1 LGHNA and CDR2 YNFKEQ come from the germline V gene. V was pared by 2 bases and J by 0 bases, with 14 bases between. This CDR3 contains 18 residues. CDR3 residues: CASSQMPPSSSGANVLTF. The CDR3 region has the DNA TGTGCCAGCAGCCAAATGCCTCCCTCCTCCTCTGGGGCCAACGTCCTGACTTTC.

The chain joins TRBV2 to TRBJ1-1, with D perhaps matching TRBD1 (5 bases). The CDR3 extends over 12 amino acids. The V gene lost 4 bases and the J gene lost 3 bases, with 6 bases spanning the gap. Germline CDR1 and CDR2: SNHLY and FYNNEI. This chain's CDR3 is CASSGGDTEAFF. Written as DNA, the CDR3 is TGTGCCAGCAGTGGGGGGGACACTGAAGCTTTCTTT.

This clonotype has only a few counts. The chain carries TRBV5-6 and TRBJ1-6; D gene unclear. The CDR3 loop spans 16 amino acids. The V gene's germline CDR1 is SGHDT and CDR2 YYEEEE. V was trimmed by 1 base and J by 7 bases, leaving 15 bases between them. Here the CDR3 reads CASSLRMRRGNSPLHF. As DNA, the CDR3 is TGTGCCAGCAGCTTGCGTATGCGCCGCGGGAATTCACCCCTCCACTTT.

The table lists this clonotype with a count of one. The rearrangement links TRBV2 to TRBJ2-1, with a tentative D call TRBD2 (6 bases). The CDR3 is made up of 12 amino acids. Per the germline V gene, CDR1 is SNHLY and CDR2 is FYNNEI. CDR3 DNA: TGTGACAGTTCGGATGGGGGGAATGAGCAGTTCTTC. Protein: CDSSDGGNEQFF.

The chain employs TRBV14 and TRBJ2-5; D tentatively fits TRBD1 or TRBD2 (5 bases each). Germline loops: CDR1 SGHDN, CDR2 FVKESK. There are 14 residues in the CDR3. V was cut by 2 bases and J by 3 bases, with 10 bases left in between. CDR3 coding DNA: TGTGCCAGCAGCCAAAACGGGGCGAAAGAGACCCAGTACTTC. The encoded protein is CASSQNGAKETQYF. The full variable domain, rest sourced from reference TRBV14 and TRBJ2-5, is EAGVTQFPSHSVIEKGQTVTLRCDPISGHDNLYWYRRVMGKEIKFLLHFVKESKQDESGMPNNRFLAERTGGTYSTLKVQPAELEDSGVYFCASSQNGAKETQYFGPGTRLLVL.

A remark on this clonotype: An end of the junction does not agree with germline; a read error may underlie this. This chain links TRBV6-2 or TRBV6-3 with TRBJ1-1, with a tentative D call TRBD1 (5 bases). The CDR3 spans 15 residues. Per the germline V gene, CDR1 is MNHEY and CDR2 is SVGEGT. CDR3 nucleotide sequence: TGTGCTAGCAGCCCACCTGGGACTCGGAACACTGAAGCTTTCTTT. This sequence encodes CASSPPGTRNTEAFF.